This T cell receptor (beta chain) was obtained from a study of blood T cell repertoires in COVID-19. For the study at large: COVID-19 samples, acute and convalescent, were from the United States, Italy and Spain. T cells, B-cell-depleted T cells, or PBMCs provided the cDNA or gDNA that served as material.

There are a few counts of this clone. Germline V CDR1 and CDR2: GTSNPN, SVGIG (reference sequence). The CDR3 spans 12 residues. V was clipped by 5 bases and J by 6 bases, with 11 bases between them. Per the authors' pipeline: Estimation of nucleated cell counts relied on the amplification of reference gene primers. Produced via immunoSEQ multiplex PCR; TCRdb's table is partial and in-frame only. V and J calls and clone size follow that table, whereas D and trimming were derived from the DNA. This table has 55,000 to 75,000 clones, over 75% appearing once. The chain links TRBV30 to TRBJ1-5; D is perhaps TRBD1 (5 bases). Source material: peripheral blood. This clonotype was sampled from a human donor in a cohort sampled during active COVID-19. The CDR3 sequence is CAWAGFGQPQHF. In DNA, the CDR3 is TGTGCCTGGGCAGGGTTCGGTCAGCCCCAGCATTTT.